This TCR beta chain was captured by sequencing in a study of blood T cell repertoires in COVID-19. The wider study: The United States, Italy and Spain supplied acute and convalescent COVID-19 samples.

Sequencing used immunoSEQ multiplex PCR; TCRdb keeps in-frame clones, though not all of them. The sample lists about 43,000 clones; about 80% were seen once. CDR1 and CDR2 (germline): MNHNS, SASEGT. This CDR3 spans 15 amino acids. V lost 0 bases to trimming and J lost 3 bases; unmatched junction nucleotides: 3. What was sequenced was peripheral blood. The chain carries TRBV6-1 and TRBJ2-3, with 7 bases identical to TRBD2. The sequence came from a woman in her sixties or seventies with acute or convalescent COVID-19. In DNA, the CDR3 is TGTGCCAGCAGTGAAGCGGGGGGGTATACAGATACGCAGTATTTT. This encodes CASSEAGGYTDTQYF.